These 18 T cell receptor beta chains were all obtained from the same sample, sequenced in a study of monozygotic twins with inflammatory bowel disease. Reprocessing the 5' RACE reads, TCRdb reports a single entry for every CDR3 protein and omits DNA. The ten top clones account for 2% to 3%, within a sample of about 380,000 distinct CDR3 sequences. Sample: blood. These TCRs come from a human donor with ulcerative colitis or Crohn's disease, or a healthy co-twin of an affected twin (not recorded which).

This chain uses TRBV6-1 with TRBJ1-1; TCRdb names TRBD1, which stays unverified in the absence of DNA. CDR1 is MNHNS and CDR2 is SASEGT in the germline V gene. The CDR3 runs 14 residues. The CDR3 spells CASTRGVGNTEAFF.

The rearrangement uses TRBV7-9 and TRBJ2-7. This CDR3 is 13 amino acids long. The germline gives CDR1 SEHNR, CDR2 FQNEAQ (reference sequence). The CDR3 loop reads CASSLGAPDEQYF.

V usage is TRBV5-1 and J usage is TRBJ1-3; TCRdb picks TRBD1, but there is no DNA to check that call. Per germline, CDR1 SGHRS and CDR2 YFSETQ. The CDR3 is made up of 15 amino acids. This CDR3 is CASSSDPRAGNTIYF.

This chain joins TRBV12-3 or TRBV12-4 and TRBJ1-2. This CDR3 has 13 amino acids. The CDR3 spells CASSEFNNYGYTF.

CDR3 region: CASSLVAVRSSPLHF. This sequence joins TRBV5-1 and TRBJ1-6. This CDR3 comprises 15 residues. Germline CDR1 is SGHRS and CDR2 is YFSETQ.

The chain couples TRBV4-3 to TRBJ2-2; TCRdb gives TRBD2 as the D gene, but with no DNA this cannot be confirmed. The CDR3 runs 16 residues. Germline V gives CDR1 LGHNA, CDR2 YSLEER. CDR3 residues: CASSQDKGLNTGELFF.

The chain employs TRBV10-3 and TRBJ2-1; there is no DNA to check the TCRdb D call of TRBD1. The CDR3 length is 14 residues. From germline, CDR1 is ENHRY and CDR2 SYGVKD. CDR3 amino acids: CAISSGRGNDEQFF.

V usage is TRBV7-6 and J usage is TRBJ2-6; there is no DNA to check the TCRdb D call of TRBD1. The CDR3 is 14 amino acids. The germline CDR1 and CDR2 sequences are SGHVS and FNYEAQ. CDR3 amino acids: CASSDRDGANVLTF.

The chain employs TRBV9 and TRBJ1-2; TCRdb designates TRBD1, a call that cannot be tested without DNA. CDR1 is SGDLS and CDR2 is YYNGEE in the germline V gene. This CDR3 comprises 13 residues. The CDR3: CASSKQGHYGYTF.

The chain has TRBV20-1 and TRBJ2-3; the D call from TCRdb, TRBD1, cannot be confirmed without DNA. The CDR3 covers 15 residues. In germline, CDR1 is DFQATT, CDR2 SNEGSKA (reference sequence). The CDR3 spells CSARDLGGGTDTQYF.

This chain links TRBV30 with TRBJ2-3. Germline CDR1 and CDR2: GTSNPN and SVGIG (reference sequence). There are 11 residues in the CDR3. The CDR3 spells CAWSPADTQYF. Filled out from reference TRBV30 and TRBJ2-3, the complete variable domain reads SQTIHQWPATLVQPVGSPLSLECTVEGTSNPNLYWYRQAAGRGLQLLFYSVGIGQISSEVPQNLSASRPQDRQFILSSKKLLLSDSGFYLCAWSPADTQYFGPGTRLTVL.

The chain's CDR3 is CAISAGQGETYEQYF. The gene calls are TRBV10-3 and TRBJ2-7; TCRdb's D call of TRBD1 is untestable without DNA. The CDR3 contains 15 residues. Germline CDR1 and CDR2: ENHRY and SYGVKD.

The CDR3 spells CASSQADTQETQYF. V gene TRBV4-1 combines with J gene TRBJ2-5. The CDR3 totals 14 residues. The germline CDR1 and CDR2 sequences are MGHRA and YSYEKL.

The chain is built from TRBV5-1 and TRBJ2-1; TCRdb's D gene call, TRBD2, goes unchecked for lack of DNA. Germline V CDR1 and CDR2: SGHRS, YFSETQ. This CDR3 region has 17 residues. The CDR3 loop is CASSLFLAGATYNEQFF.

V usage is TRBV20-1 and J usage is TRBJ2-7; the TCRdb D gene call, TRBD2, has no DNA to confirm it. This CDR3 spans 16 amino acids. Germline V gene sequence: CDR1 DFQATT, CDR2 SNEGSKA (reference sequence). CDR3 sequence: CSARGGLYQGSYEQYF.

V usage is TRBV7-2 and J usage is TRBJ2-2; absent DNA, TCRdb's TRBD1 call cannot be checked. Germline V lookup: CDR1 SGHTA, CDR2 FQGNSA. The CDR3 consists of 16 residues. CDR3 region: CASSSRDRVIAGELFF.

The CDR3 is CASSRTGGGNTQYF. V usage is TRBV6-1 and J usage is TRBJ2-3; there is no DNA to check the TCRdb D call of TRBD1. The length of the CDR3 is 14 residues. The germline V gene has CDR1 MNHNS and CDR2 SASEGT.

This rearrangement joins TRBV20-1 to TRBJ1-1; TCRdb designates TRBD1, a call that cannot be tested without DNA. The CDR3 length is 14 residues. Germline V gives CDR1 DFQATT, CDR2 SNEGSKA (reference sequence). The CDR3 protein is CSALPFGRSTEAFF.